The 27 T cell receptor beta chains below come from one sample, sequenced in a study of OX40 agonist ivuxolimab in advanced cancers. The method was immunoSEQ multiplex PCR; TCRdb's version includes in-frame clones alone and lacks a portion of them. This table holds roughly 40,000 clones, 85% to 90% found once. Sequences were derived from CD4+ or CD8+ T cells sorted from blood, sampled in a trial of the OX40 agonist ivuxolimab. These receptors all stem from an adult with an advanced solid tumor such as melanoma, head and neck, liver or kidney cancer.

The J gene is TRBJ2-7, the V gene TRBV19, with unresolved D. This CDR3 region has 13 residues. V dropped 3 bases and J dropped 4 bases, with 10 bases sitting between them. Looked up from germline, CDR1 is LNHDA and CDR2 is SQIVND (reference sequence). The CDR3 region is CASSMVHGYEQYF. DNA for the CDR3: TGTGCCAGTAGTATGGTTCACGGTTACGAGCAGTACTTC.

CDR3 in amino acids: CASSLRQGLGDTQYF. In nucleotides, the CDR3 is TGTGCCAGCAGTTTAAGACAGGGCCTTGGAGATACGCAGTATTTT. J is TRBJ2-3 and V is TRBV28; the match to TRBD1 covers 7 bases. The J segment lost 5 bases and the V segment lost 2 bases, leaving 7 bases of the junction unmatched. The CDR3 has 15 residues. Germline loops: CDR1 MDHEN, CDR2 SYDVKM. Together with reference TRBV28 and TRBJ2-3, the CDR3 gives the full variable domain: DVKVTQSSRYLVKRTGEKVFLECVQDMDHENMFWYRQDPGLGLRLIYFSYDVKMKEKGDIPEGYSVSREKKERFSLILESASTNQTSMYLCASSLRQGLGDTQYFGPGTRLTVL.

The genes are TRBV5-1 and TRBJ2-5; 8 bases fit TRBD1. J gave up 5 bases and V 5 bases, and 2 bases lay outside the gene matches. This CDR3 contains 12 residues. Germline CDR1 SGHRS, CDR2 YFSETQ. CDR3 protein: CASRGQEETQYF. CDR3 coding DNA: TGCGCCAGCAGGGGACAGGAGGAGACCCAGTACTTC.

The chain has TRBV5-4 and TRBJ2-7; the match to TRBD2 covers 10 bases. The CDR3 loop spans 16 amino acids. The V gene end was trimmed by 0 bases and the J gene end by 7 bases; junction bases not matched to a gene: 10. The germline CDR1 and CDR2 sequences are SGHNT and YYREEE (reference sequence). Here the CDR3 DNA reads TGTGCCAGCAGCTTGGGCTCTAGCGGGAGAGCATGGGAGCAGTACTTC. This encodes CASSLGSSGRAWEQYF.

CDR3 sequence: CASSRTSGRTDTQYF. CDR3 DNA: TGTGCCAGTTCCCGGACTAGCGGGCGCACAGATACGCAGTATTTT. This sequence joins TRBV19 and TRBJ2-3; 11 positions agree with TRBD2. This CDR3 contains 15 residues. Germline lookup yields CDR1 LNHDA and CDR2 SQIVND (reference sequence). The trim removed 8 bases at V and 1 base at J, leaving 5 bases unmatched.

The chain employs TRBV7-9 and TRBJ2-5; D is undetermined. The V end lost 1 base, the J end lost 3 bases, and 21 bases lay between the germline ends. The CDR3 consists of 18 residues. Per germline, CDR1 SEHNR and CDR2 FQNEAQ (reference sequence). CDR3 amino acids: CASSLGPTRRRTEETQYF. The CDR3 DNA reads as TGTGCCAGCAGCTTAGGTCCGACCCGGCGGAGAACCGAAGAGACCCAGTACTTC.

This clone appeared once. The rearrangement uses TRBV27 and TRBJ2-3; D might be TRBD2 (6 bases). The CDR3 contains 15 residues. Trimming took off 6 bases at V and 2 bases at J, with 15 bases between the two ends. Per the germline V gene, CDR1 is MNHEY and CDR2 is SMNVEV (reference sequence). CDR3 bases: TGTGCCAGCAGCCTTTGGGGGGTCTCCACAGATACGCAGTATTTT. Its translation is CASSLWGVSTDTQYF.

J is TRBJ1-2 and V is TRBV19; D remains unclear. Germline lookup yields CDR1 LNHDA and CDR2 SQIVND (reference sequence). The CDR3 is 14 amino acids. V was trimmed by 7 bases and J by 8 bases, leaving 20 bases between them. CDR3 in amino acids: CASNGRAPPGGYTF. CDR3 bases: TGTGCCAGTAACGGGAGGGCCCCCCCGGGGGGCTACACCTTC.

The chain joins TRBV7-9 to TRBJ2-5, with no clear D. Germline-derived CDR1 and CDR2 are SEHNR and FQNEAQ (reference sequence). The length of the CDR3 is 13 residues. V was shortened by 1 base and J by 1 base, with 4 bases between the two germline ends. The CDR3 coding sequence is TGTGCCAGCAGCTTAGACCCCCAAGAGACCCAGTACTTC. Translated, it gives CASSLDPQETQYF.

The chain employs TRBV9 and TRBJ1-2; the D gene is possibly TRBD1 (6 bases). The CDR3 is 12 amino acids. Trimming removed 2 bases from V and 4 bases from J, with 6 bases in between. The germline CDR1 and CDR2 sequences are SGDLS and YYNGEE. CDR3 protein: CASSVDSYGYTF. The CDR3 coding sequence is TGTGCCAGCAGCGTGGACAGCTATGGCTACACCTTC.

The chain combines TRBV6-6 with TRBJ2-5; 9 nucleotides agree with TRBD1. The J segment lost 4 bases and the V segment lost 7 bases, leaving 10 bases of the junction unmatched. The CDR3 sequence is 15 residues long. Germline CDR1 MNHNY, CDR2 SVGAGI (reference sequence). CDR3 sequence reads: CASTTHGTGPETQYF. The CDR3 DNA reads as TGTGCCAGCACCACACACGGGACAGGGCCAGAGACCCAGTACTTC.

J is TRBJ1-1 and V is TRBV28; D gene unclear. The CDR3 length is 14 residues. Trimming cost V 8 bases and J 5 bases, with 18 bases left between them. The germline V gene encodes CDR1 MDHEN and CDR2 SYDVKM. As DNA, the CDR3 is TGTGCCAGCGCGGCTCGAAGGGATGCAACTGAAGCTTTCTTT. Residues: CASAARRDATEAFF.

This clone was recorded a few times. The chain employs TRBV2 and TRBJ1-4; TRBD1 is a possible D gene (6 bases). This CDR3 spans 13 amino acids. Deletions cut 4 bases from V and 13 bases from J, with 16 bases between. The germline CDR1 and CDR2 sequences are SNHLY and FYNNEI. The CDR3 is CASSATGMGILFF. The CDR3 coding sequence is TGTGCCAGCAGTGCCACAGGGATGGGTATACTGTTTTTT.

The chain carries TRBV11-2 and TRBJ1-5; D is perhaps TRBD1 (5 bases). Trimming shortened V by 5 bases and J by 3 bases, and 14 bases separated the two germline ends. The CDR3 spans 15 residues. Germline V gene lookup returns CDR1 SGHAT and CDR2 FQNNGV. The DNA of the CDR3 is TGTGCCAGCAGCGAAGGACAAAAAAACAATCAGCCCCAGCATTTT. Translation: CASSEGQKNNQPQHF.

The chain is built from TRBV12-5 and TRBJ2-6; D might be TRBD2 (5 bases). The CDR3 spans 17 residues. Germline loops: CDR1 LGHNT, CDR2 FRNRAP. The V and J ends lost 0 bases and 0 bases respectively, with 9 bases between them. The CDR3, as DNA: TGTGCTAGTGGTTTGGTAGTTGGAGGCTCTGGGGCCAACGTCCTGACTTTC. Amino acid sequence: CASGLVVGGSGANVLTF.

This chain uses TRBV7-8 with TRBJ1-3; TRBD1 aligns across 8 bases. The CDR3 has 16 amino acids. The germline CDR1 and CDR2 sequences are SGHVS and FQNEAQ. The trim removed 5 bases at V and 0 bases at J, leaving 6 bases unmatched. This CDR3 is CASSRTGPYSGNTIYF. In DNA form, the CDR3 reads TGTGCCAGCAGCCGGACAGGGCCTTACTCTGGAAACACCATATATTTT.

This clone occurred once. The chain couples TRBV15 to TRBJ1-2; D possibly corresponds to TRBD1 (6 bases). The CDR3 consists of 16 residues. The germline V gene has CDR1 LNHNV and CDR2 YYDKDF (reference sequence). V lost 0 bases, J lost 4 bases, and 15 bases lay in between. This CDR3 reads CATSRDPNRDGYGYTF. The CDR3 DNA is TGTGCCACCAGCAGAGACCCGAACAGGGACGGCTATGGCTACACCTTC.

J is TRBJ1-3 and V is TRBV7-9; possible D gene TRBD1, 6 bases. The V gene's germline CDR1 is SEHNR and CDR2 FQNEAQ (reference sequence). The V end lost 3 bases, the J end lost 0 bases, and 18 bases lay between the germline ends. This CDR3 has 18 residues. CDR3 in DNA: TGTGCCAGCAGCTTCGCGTGGACAGAGTCTTACTCTGGAAACACCATATATTTT. It translates to CASSFAWTESYSGNTIYF.

The CDR3 DNA reads TGTGCCAGCAGCCTGGGACTAGCGGGTCAAGAGACCCAGTACTTC. This gives the protein CASSLGLAGQETQYF. V usage is TRBV7-8 and J usage is TRBJ2-5; 12 nucleotides match TRBD2. CDR3 length: 15 amino acids. V lost 5 bases, J lost 2 bases, and 3 bases stayed unmatched. Per the germline V gene, CDR1 is SGHVS and CDR2 is FQNEAQ.

J is TRBJ2-4 and V is TRBV4-2; TRBD2 matches at 9 bases. Germline trimming cut 2 bases from V and 4 bases from J; bases unmatched to any gene: 0. Per the germline V gene, CDR1 is LGHNA and CDR2 is YNFKEQ. This CDR3 spans 14 amino acids. The CDR3 region is CASSQLAGKNIQYF. CDR3 bases: TGTGCCAGCAGCCAACTAGCGGGGAAAAACATTCAGTACTTC.

The CDR3 sequence is CAISAIMNTEAFF. The DNA of the CDR3 is TGTGCCATCAGTGCCATCATGAACACTGAAGCTTTCTTT. This chain links TRBV10-3 with TRBJ1-1, with unresolved D. The germline V and J ends were trimmed by 4 bases and 0 bases, with 6 bases remaining between them. CDR3 length equals 13 residues. Germline V gene lookup returns CDR1 ENHRY and CDR2 SYGVKD.

The chain recombines TRBV27 with TRBJ1-1, with D possibly matching TRBD1 (5 bases). Trimming cost V 4 bases and J 1 base, with 7 bases left between them. Looked up from germline, CDR1 is MNHEY and CDR2 is SMNVEV (reference sequence). This CDR3 spans 13 amino acids. The CDR3 region has the DNA TGTGCCAGCAGTTCTGGACAGAACACTGAAGCTTTCTTT. Translated: CASSSGQNTEAFF.

The V gene is TRBV2, the J gene TRBJ2-2; possibly TRBD2 for D (5 bases). Deletions cut 8 bases from V and 3 bases from J, with 7 bases between. The germline V gene has CDR1 SNHLY and CDR2 FYNNEI. This CDR3 contains 12 residues. The CDR3 coding sequence is TGTGCCAGCTCGGAGGACACCGGGGAGCTGTTTTTT. Residues: CASSEDTGELFF. Supplemented by reference TRBV2 and TRBJ2-2, the full variable domain reads EPEVTQTPSHQVTQMGQEVILRCVPISNHLYFYWYRQILGQKVEFLVSFYNNEISEKSEIFDDQFSVERPDGSNFTLKIRSTKLEDSAMYFCASSEDTGELFFGEGSRLTVL.

The V gene is TRBV7-9, the J gene TRBJ1-5; TRBD1 matches at 11 bases. CDR3 length: 17 amino acids. Germline-derived CDR1 and CDR2 are SEHNR and FQNEAQ (reference sequence). Unmatched junction bases numbered 5, after V lost 1 base and J lost 3 bases. The DNA of the CDR3 is TGTGCCAGCAGCTTAGTAGGGGACAGGGGGATCAATCAGCCCCAGCATTTT. This translates into CASSLVGDRGINQPQHF.

The rearrangement uses TRBV28 and TRBJ1-2, with D uncertain. Germline CDR1 reads MDHEN; CDR2 reads SYDVKM. The CDR3 is made up of 14 amino acids. V dropped 2 bases and J dropped 4 bases, with 11 bases sitting between them. CDR3 nucleotide sequence: TGTGCCAGCAGTTTAGGTACCGTGGCCTATGGCTACACCTTC. It encodes CASSLGTVAYGYTF.

The rearrangement joins TRBV5-6 to TRBJ1-1, with a weak D call TRBD1 (6 bases). The V gene's germline CDR1 is SGHDT and CDR2 YYEEEE. The CDR3 is 16 amino acids. Deletions cut 4 bases from V and 3 bases from J, with 19 bases between. The CDR3 DNA sequence: TGTGCCAGCAGCACTATAGGGACAAATAAATACACTGAAGCTTTCTTT. Its translation: CASSTIGTNKYTEAFF.

The CDR3 region is CASSWRRTDDTDTQYF. The CDR3 DNA reads TGTGCCAGCAGTTGGCGGCGGACTGACGACACAGATACGCAGTATTTT. V and J are TRBV6-5 and TRBJ2-3; D is possibly TRBD2 (5 bases). The length of the CDR3 is 16 residues. Trimming cost V 4 bases and J 2 bases, with 16 bases left between them. Germline assignment: CDR1 MNHEY and CDR2 SVGAGI.